Listed below are T cell receptor beta chains from one sample, sequenced in a study of regulatory T cells in long-lasting Graves disease. TCRdb re-derived calls from the multiplex PCR reads in MiXCR, one entry per CDR3 protein. Among around 450,000 distinct CDR3 sequences listed, 20% to 25% were seen once. Sequences were derived from peripheral blood mononuclear cells (PBMCs), sampled when the disease was refractory, from a patient treated with antithyroid drugs. These receptors were obtained from a female donor with Graves disease. CDR3s include the opening cysteine and the closing phenylalanine or tryptophan. The D gene is left open where the match is weak. Some rows have no size entry. The others give once, few or many, or a class for an expanded clone.

.,TRBV7-2,TRBJ2-1,.,16,TGTGCCAGCAGCCTCTTCGTGGGGGACTCCTACAATGAGCAGTTCTTC,CASSLFVGDSYNEQFF
.,TRBV7-2,TRBJ1-2,many,14,TGTGCCAGCAGCTTATGGGGAGTGGGTTATGGCTACACCTTC,CASSLWGVGYGYTF
.,TRBV20-1,TRBJ2-7,.,10,TGCAGTGTCACAGAGTACGAGCAGTACTTC,CSVTEYEQYF
.,TRBV29-1,TRBJ2-7,.,11,TGCAGCGGGGGGACGGGCTACGAGCAGTACTTC,CSGGTGYEQYF
.,TRBV7-7,TRBJ2-5,.,14,TGTGCTAGCAGCACACCGGGGAGTGGGGAGACCCAGTACTTC,CASSTPGSGETQYF
.,TRBV15,TRBJ2-7,many,14,TGTGCCACCAGCGTCGAAGGGTTTTCCTACGAGCAGTACTTC,CATSVEGFSYEQYF
.,TRBV4-1,TRBJ1-2,.,16,TGCGCCAGCAGCCACCCCATTCCGGCGACTGACTATGGCTACACCTTC,CASSHPIPATDYGYTF
.,TRBV29-1,TRBJ2-5,many,13,TGCAGCGTTGGGGGCAGCTTCCAAGAGACCCAGTACTTC,CSVGGSFQETQYF
.,TRBV16,TRBJ1-5,many,15,TGTGCCAGCAGCCAAGGACAGAGTAGCAATCAGCCCCAGCATTTT,CASSQGQSSNQPQHF
.,TRBV20-1,TRBJ2-1,few,15,TGCAGTGCTAGAGATCATACGGGAGTTTACAATGAGCAGTTCTTC,CSARDHTGVYNEQFF
TRBD2,TRBV7-8,TRBJ2-3,.,18,TGTGCCAGCAGCTTAGAGCGGCGAAGCGGGGTCTCGGCAGATACGCAGTATTTT,CASSLERRSGVSADTQYF
TRBD2,TRBV30,TRBJ2-5,.,16,TGTGCCTGGAGTCATCAGCGGGGGGGCTGGCAAGAGACCCAGTACTTC,CAWSHQRGGWQETQYF
TRBD1,TRBV29-1,TRBJ1-1,many,12,TGCAGCGCTTGGACAGGGAACACTGAAGCTTTCTTT,CSAWTGNTEAFF
.,TRBV2,TRBJ1-2,many,14,TGTGCCAGCAGCGCGCGAGGAGGGAACTATGGCTACACCTTC,CASSARGGNYGYTF
.,TRBV28,TRBJ1-6,few,16,TGTGCCAGCGGGGCCCCCTTAACCTCCTATAGTTCACCCCTCCACTTT,CASGAPLTSYSSPLHF
TRBD2,TRBV12-3/TRBV12-4,TRBJ2-7,many,15,TGTGCCAGCAGTTCCCGGGTAGCGGGGCTCTACGAGCAGTACTTC,CASSSRVAGLYEQYF
.,TRBV14,TRBJ1-6,.,16,TGTGCCAGCAGCCACGGGACGAGCTCCTATAATTCACCCCTCCACTTT,CASSHGTSSYNSPLHF